What follows is one TCR beta chain and its context. The data were taken from a study of blood T cell repertoires in COVID-19. Study-wide context: Sources were T cells, B-cell-depleted T cells, or PBMCs; the material itself was cDNA or gDNA.

The ends lost 1 base at V and 6 bases at J; junction bases unmatched: 4. Germline V gene data show CDR1 as MDHEN and CDR2 as SYDVKM. The CDR3 spans 15 residues. Original methodology: The assay estimated nucleated cells by amplifying reference gene primers. Generated by immunoSEQ multiplex PCR, the TCRdb table keeps only in-frame clones and is missing some. V, J and clone size were drawn from that table, and D and trimming were deduced from the DNA. The table includes over 30,000 clones, about 90% detected once. Material for sequencing was peripheral blood. This sequence was found in a man between 65 and 79 years old with acute or convalescent COVID-19. The chain recombines TRBV28 with TRBJ1-4; 8 bases are shared with TRBD1. DNA of the CDR3: TGTGCCAGCAGTTTATCGACAGGGGTTTATGAAAAACTGTTTTTT. It encodes CASSLSTGVYEKLFF.